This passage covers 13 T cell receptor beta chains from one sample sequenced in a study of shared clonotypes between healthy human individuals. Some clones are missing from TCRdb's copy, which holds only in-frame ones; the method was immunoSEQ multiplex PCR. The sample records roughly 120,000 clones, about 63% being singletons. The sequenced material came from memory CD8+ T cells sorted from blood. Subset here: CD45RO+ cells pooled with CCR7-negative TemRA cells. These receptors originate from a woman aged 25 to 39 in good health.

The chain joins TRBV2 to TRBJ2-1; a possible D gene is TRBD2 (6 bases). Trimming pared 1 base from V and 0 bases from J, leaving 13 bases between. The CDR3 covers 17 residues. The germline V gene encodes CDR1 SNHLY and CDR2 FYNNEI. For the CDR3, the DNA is TGTGCCAGCAGTGAAGGGGGACTCCATAGCTCCTACAATGAGCAGTTCTTC. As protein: CASSEGGLHSSYNEQFF. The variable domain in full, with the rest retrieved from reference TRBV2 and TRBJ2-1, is EPEVTQTPSHQVTQMGQEVILRCVPISNHLYFYWYRQILGQKVEFLVSFYNNEISEKSEIFDDQFSVERPDGSNFTLKIRSTKLEDSAMYFCASSEGGLHSSYNEQFFGPGTRLTVL.

This CDR3 reads CARSRGLAGRLSTDTQYF. As DNA, the CDR3 is TGTGCCAGAAGCAGAGGACTAGCGGGTCGATTGAGCACAGATACGCAGTATTTT. The J gene is TRBJ2-3, the V gene TRBV5-3, with TRBD2 matching over 11 bases. TRBV5-3 is an ORF; its function is uncertain. The CDR3 extends over 18 amino acids. Trimming at V came to 4 bases and at J to 0 bases, leaving 10 bases not matched to a gene.

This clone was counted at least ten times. The CDR3 loop is CASSEKGGSYEQYF. In DNA form, the CDR3 reads TGTGCCAGCAGTGAAAAGGGCGGGAGCTACGAGCAGTACTTC. The J gene is TRBJ2-7, the V gene TRBV6-1, with 7 bases aligning to TRBD2. After removal of 2 bases from V and 3 bases from J, the junction contained 4 bases not matched to a gene. The CDR3 loop spans 14 amino acids. Germline V lookup: CDR1 MNHNS, CDR2 SASEGT.

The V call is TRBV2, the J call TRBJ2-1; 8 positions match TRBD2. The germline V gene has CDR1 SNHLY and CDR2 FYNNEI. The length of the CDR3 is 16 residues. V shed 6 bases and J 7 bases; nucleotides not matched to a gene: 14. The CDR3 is CASSKRGTRVDNEQFF. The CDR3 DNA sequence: TGTGCCAGCAGCAAAAGGGGGACTAGAGTGGATAATGAGCAGTTCTTC.

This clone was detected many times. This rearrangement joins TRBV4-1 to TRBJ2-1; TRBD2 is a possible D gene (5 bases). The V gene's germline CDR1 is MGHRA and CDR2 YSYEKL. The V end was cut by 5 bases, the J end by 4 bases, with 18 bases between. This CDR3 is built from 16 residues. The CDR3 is CASSSHSETNYNEQFF. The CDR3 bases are TGCGCCAGCAGCTCACATAGCGAGACGAATTACAATGAGCAGTTCTTC.

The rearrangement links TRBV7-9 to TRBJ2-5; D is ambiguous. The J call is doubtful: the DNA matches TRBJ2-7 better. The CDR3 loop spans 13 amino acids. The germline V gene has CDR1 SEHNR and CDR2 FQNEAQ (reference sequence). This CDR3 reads CASSPGNSYEQYF. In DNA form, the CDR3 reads TGTGCCAGCAGCCCAGGCAACTCCTACGAGCAGTACTTC.

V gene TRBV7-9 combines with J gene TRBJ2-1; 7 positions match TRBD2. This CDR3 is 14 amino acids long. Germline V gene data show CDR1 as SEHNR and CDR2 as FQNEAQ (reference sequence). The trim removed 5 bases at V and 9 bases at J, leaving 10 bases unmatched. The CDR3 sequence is CASSPRTSLGEQFF. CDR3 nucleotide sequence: TGTGCCAGCAGCCCTAGGACTAGTTTGGGTGAGCAGTTCTTC.

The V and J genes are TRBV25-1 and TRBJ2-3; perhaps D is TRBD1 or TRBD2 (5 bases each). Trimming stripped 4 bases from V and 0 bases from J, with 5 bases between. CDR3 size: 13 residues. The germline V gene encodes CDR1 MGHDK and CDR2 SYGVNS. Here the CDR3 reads CASSGDSTDTQYF. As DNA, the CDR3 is TGTGCCAGCAGTGGGGACAGCACAGATACGCAGTATTTT.

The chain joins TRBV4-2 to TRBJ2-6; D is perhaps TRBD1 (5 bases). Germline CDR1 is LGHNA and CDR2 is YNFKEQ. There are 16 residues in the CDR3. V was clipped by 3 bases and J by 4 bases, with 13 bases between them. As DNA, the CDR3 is TGTGCCAGCAGCCAGGGTGACAGTCTCGGGGCCAACGTCCTGACTTTC. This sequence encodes CASSQGDSLGANVLTF.

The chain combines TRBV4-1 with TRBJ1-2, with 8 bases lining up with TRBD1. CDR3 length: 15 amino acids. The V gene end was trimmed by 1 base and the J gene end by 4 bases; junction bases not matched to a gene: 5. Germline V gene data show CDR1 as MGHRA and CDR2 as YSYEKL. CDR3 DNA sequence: TGCGCCAGCAGCCAAGGAGGACAGGGCGGCTATGGCTACACCTTC. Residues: CASSQGGQGGYGYTF.

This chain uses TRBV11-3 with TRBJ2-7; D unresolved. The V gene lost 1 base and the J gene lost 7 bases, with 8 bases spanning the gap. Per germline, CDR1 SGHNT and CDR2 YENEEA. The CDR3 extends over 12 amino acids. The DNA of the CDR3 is TGTGCCAGCAGCTTAGGTAGTGGTGAGCAGTACTTC. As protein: CASSLGSGEQYF.

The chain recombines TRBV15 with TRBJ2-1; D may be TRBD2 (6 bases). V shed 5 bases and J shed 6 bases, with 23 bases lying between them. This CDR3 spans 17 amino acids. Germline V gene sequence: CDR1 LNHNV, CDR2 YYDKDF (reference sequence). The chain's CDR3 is CATSPNPRDLPLNEQFF. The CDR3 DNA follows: TGTGCCACCAGCCCAAACCCCCGGGACTTACCCCTCAATGAGCAGTTCTTC.

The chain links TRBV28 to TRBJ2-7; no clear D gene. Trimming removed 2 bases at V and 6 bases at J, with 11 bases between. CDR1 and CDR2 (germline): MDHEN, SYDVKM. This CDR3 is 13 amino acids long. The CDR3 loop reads CASSLAAELEQYF. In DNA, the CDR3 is TGTGCCAGCAGTTTAGCGGCAGAGCTCGAGCAGTACTTC. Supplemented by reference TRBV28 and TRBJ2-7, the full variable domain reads DVKVTQSSRYLVKRTGEKVFLECVQDMDHENMFWYRQDPGLGLRLIYFSYDVKMKEKGDIPEGYSVSREKKERFSLILESASTNQTSMYLCASSLAAELEQYFGPGTRLTVT.